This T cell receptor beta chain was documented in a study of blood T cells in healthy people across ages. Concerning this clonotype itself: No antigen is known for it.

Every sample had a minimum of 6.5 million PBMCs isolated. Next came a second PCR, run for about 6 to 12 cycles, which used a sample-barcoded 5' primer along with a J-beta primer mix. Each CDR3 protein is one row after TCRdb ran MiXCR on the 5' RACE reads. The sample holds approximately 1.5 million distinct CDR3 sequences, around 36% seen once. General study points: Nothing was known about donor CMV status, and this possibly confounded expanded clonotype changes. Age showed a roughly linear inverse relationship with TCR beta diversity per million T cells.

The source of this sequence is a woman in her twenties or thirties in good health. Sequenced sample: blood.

The CDR3 region has the DNA TGTGCCTGGGATCGGGGAATGAACACTGAAGCTTTCTTT. Translating it yields CAWDRGMNTEAFF. The V call is TRBV30, the J call TRBJ1-1, with D hard to call. The CDR3 has 13 amino acids. V lost 5 bases and J lost 0, with 10 bases in between. The germline CDR1 and CDR2 sequences are GTSNPN and SVGIG (reference sequence).